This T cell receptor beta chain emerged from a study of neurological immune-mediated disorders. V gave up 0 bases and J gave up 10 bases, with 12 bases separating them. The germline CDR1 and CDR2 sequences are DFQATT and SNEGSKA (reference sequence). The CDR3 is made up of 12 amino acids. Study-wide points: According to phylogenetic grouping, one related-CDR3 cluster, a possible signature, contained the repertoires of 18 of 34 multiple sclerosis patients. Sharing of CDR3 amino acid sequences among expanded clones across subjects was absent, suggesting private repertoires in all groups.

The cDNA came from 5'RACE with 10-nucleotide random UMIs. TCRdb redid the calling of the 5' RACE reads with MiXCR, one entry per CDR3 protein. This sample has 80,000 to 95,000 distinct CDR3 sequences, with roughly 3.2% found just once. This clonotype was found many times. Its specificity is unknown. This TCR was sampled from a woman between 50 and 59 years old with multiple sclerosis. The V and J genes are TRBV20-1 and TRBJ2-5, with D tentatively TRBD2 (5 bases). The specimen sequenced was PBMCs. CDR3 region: CSARDASRDQYF. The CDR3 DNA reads TGCAGTGCTAGAGATGCTAGCCGGGACCAGTACTTC.